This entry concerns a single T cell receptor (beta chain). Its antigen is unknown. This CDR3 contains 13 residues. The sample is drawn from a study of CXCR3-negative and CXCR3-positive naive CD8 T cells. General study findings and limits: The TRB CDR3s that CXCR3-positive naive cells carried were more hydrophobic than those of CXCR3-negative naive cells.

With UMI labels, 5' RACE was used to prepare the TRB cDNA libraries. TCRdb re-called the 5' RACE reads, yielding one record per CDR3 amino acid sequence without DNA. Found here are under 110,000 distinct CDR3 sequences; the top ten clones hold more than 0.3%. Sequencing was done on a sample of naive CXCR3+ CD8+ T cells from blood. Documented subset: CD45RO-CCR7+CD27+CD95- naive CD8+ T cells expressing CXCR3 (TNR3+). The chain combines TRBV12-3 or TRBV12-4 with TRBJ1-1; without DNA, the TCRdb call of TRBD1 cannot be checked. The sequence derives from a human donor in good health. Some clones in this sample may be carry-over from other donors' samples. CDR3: CASLTALNTEAFF.